This T cell receptor beta chain was obtained from a study of early T cells in non-severe SARS-CoV-2 infection. Study-level information: RNA in bulk from unsorted whole blood was sequenced, and chains were unpaired. Study observations and caveats: Clonotype matching in VDJdb favored anti-spike CD8 responses and did not capture private and CD4 specificities.

With regard to this clonotype: The antigen remains undetermined.

cDNA molecules, individually, were tagged with unique molecular identifiers. TCRdb recomputed calls from the 5' RACE reads with MiXCR, one row per CDR3 protein. The data contain 40,000 to 60,000 distinct CDR3 sequences, roughly 6% of them singletons. V lost 1 base to trimming and J lost 0 bases, with 5 bases between them. This CDR3 has 15 amino acids. Germline assignment: CDR1 SGHRS and CDR2 YFSETQ. This specimen consisted of whole blood, obtained at baseline. This TCR derives from an adult who was a healthcare worker with PCR-confirmed SARS-CoV-2 infection or an uninfected control (not recorded which). V and J are TRBV5-1 and TRBJ2-6; D not resolved. The CDR3 protein is CASSLPDSGANVLTF. In DNA, the CDR3 is TGCGCCAGCAGCTTGCCGGACTCTGGGGCCAACGTCCTGACTTTC.